This T cell receptor beta chain was identified during a study of T cells after yellow fever vaccination. This clonotype was counted many times. Its matching antigen is unknown. Production of TCR cDNA was by 5'RACE template switching, which also added a universal primer site and UMIs. TCRdb processed the 5' RACE reads anew with MiXCR; each CDR3 protein has one entry. The table records 200,000 to 250,000 distinct CDR3 sequences, approximately 3.3% of them present only once. Study-wide results and caveats: Clones that expanded after primary vaccination mostly reappeared after the booster (around 96% CD4, about 91% CD8). A limited proportion of clonotypes was detected within both the CD4 and CD8 compartments. Faster peaking, at day 5 versus 15, marked a secondary response that was weaker.

Trimming pared 0 bases from V and 13 bases from J, leaving 12 bases between. This CDR3 spans 13 amino acids. Germline lookup yields CDR1 SEHNR and CDR2 FQNEAQ (reference sequence). This material consisted of CD4+ T cells sorted from PBMCs, taken 10 days after the yellow fever booster vaccination. This receptor was taken from a man aged 18 to 35 who received the YFV17D yellow fever vaccine. The rearrangement uses TRBV7-9 and TRBJ2-2; D is unresolved. In DNA, the CDR3 is TGTGCCAGCAGCTTAGCGCGAATGGGTGTGCTGTTTTTT. Protein sequence: CASSLARMGVLFF.